This TCR beta chain was recorded in a study of blood T cell repertoires in COVID-19. Study context: Some COVID-19 samples were acute and others convalescent; all came from the United States, Italy and Spain. T cells, B-cell-depleted T cells, or PBMCs supplied cDNA or gDNA.

Authors' processing steps: Researchers report that nucleated cell counts were estimated from reference gene primer amplification. Only in-frame clones appear in the TCRdb table, and some are missing; sequencing was by immunoSEQ multiplex PCR. The DNA gave D and trimming, while V, J and clone size come from that table. The sample lists 340,000 or so clones, 65% to 90% occurring once. The receptor's source is a woman in her forties with acute COVID-19. Sequences were obtained from PBMCs or T cells enriched from blood (not recorded which).

CDR3 sequence: CASSLALQGSNEKLFF. The CDR3 bases are TGTGCCAGCAGCTTGGCGTTGCAGGGGTCTAATGAAAAACTGTTTTTT. The chain joins TRBV5-8 to TRBJ1-4; possible D gene TRBD1, 6 bases. The CDR3 runs 16 residues. Germline V lookup: CDR1 SGHTS, CDR2 YDEGEE. With 0 bases removed from V and 3 bases from J, the gap between germline ends came to 12 bases.